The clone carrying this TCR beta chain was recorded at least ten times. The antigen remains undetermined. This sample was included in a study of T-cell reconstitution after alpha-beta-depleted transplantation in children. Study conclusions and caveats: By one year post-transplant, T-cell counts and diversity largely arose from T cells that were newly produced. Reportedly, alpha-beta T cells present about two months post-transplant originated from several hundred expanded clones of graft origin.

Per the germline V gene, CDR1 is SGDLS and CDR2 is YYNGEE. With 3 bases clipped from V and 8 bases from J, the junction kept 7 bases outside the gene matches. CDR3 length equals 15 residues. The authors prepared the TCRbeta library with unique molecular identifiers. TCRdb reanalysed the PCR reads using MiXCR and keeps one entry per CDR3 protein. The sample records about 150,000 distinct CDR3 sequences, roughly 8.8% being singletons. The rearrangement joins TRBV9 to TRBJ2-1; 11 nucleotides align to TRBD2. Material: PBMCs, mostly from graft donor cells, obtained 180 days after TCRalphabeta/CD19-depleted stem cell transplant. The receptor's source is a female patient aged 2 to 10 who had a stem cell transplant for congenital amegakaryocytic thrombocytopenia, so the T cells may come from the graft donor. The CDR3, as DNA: TGTGCCAGCAGCGCGACTAGCGGGAATCGCGATGAGCAGTTCTTC. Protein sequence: CASSATSGNRDEQFF.